Described below is a single TCR beta chain sequence and its context. What it binds is not known. An end of the junction differs from the germline gene, which may be a read error. This sample was included in a study of T-cell memory formation after mild COVID-19. The study's findings and limits: In pre-infection memory, a portion of responding clones appeared, which suggested that cross-reactive memory joined.

CDR1 is SEHNR and CDR2 is FQNEAQ in the germline V gene (reference sequence). This CDR3 spans 15 amino acids. TCRdb re-called the 5' RACE reads through MiXCR, storing one row per CDR3 protein. Counted here are around 300,000 distinct CDR3 sequences, 8% to 10% occurring once; the ten biggest clones make up about 20%. The clonotype comes from a man between 18 and 35 years old who had mild COVID-19 (a few samples of this study predate the infection). Cell type and time point are not known. The sequenced sample consisted of PBMCs or a T cell subset sorted from them (not recorded which). The chain has TRBV7-9 and TRBJ1-5; 7 bases align to TRBD1. The CDR3 sequence: CASSLAGGSYQPQHF. The CDR3 nucleotides are TGTGCCAGCAGCTTGGCAGGGGGTAGCTATCAGCCCCAGCATTTT. The complete variable domain, with remaining parts taken from reference TRBV7-9 and TRBJ1-5, reads DTGVSQNPRHKITKRGQNVTFRCDPISEHNRLYWYRQTLGQGPEFLTYFQNEAQLEKSRLLSDRFSAERPKGSFSTLEIQRTEQGDSAMYLCASSLAGGSYQPQHFGDGTRLSIL.